The clone carrying this T cell receptor beta chain has only a few counts. Its antigen is currently unknown. This record comes from a study of regulatory T cells in long-lasting Graves disease. Whole-study results and caveats: Persistent patients shared more public clonotypes (about 2,600) than new patients (approximately 1,000). Exclusively peripheral blood, rather than thyroid tissue, was studied. The study found TRBV28, TRBJ1-2 and TRBJ2-5 favored in persistent disease. Few sampled subjects may have lowered accuracy.

Time point reported: persistent/refractory GD, antithyroid drugs over 5 years with positive TRAb. The TCR library used RNA extracted from PBMCs. The germline V gene has CDR1 SGHTA and CDR2 FQGNSA. The CDR3 covers 17 residues. Trimming shortened V by 3 bases and J by 1 base, and 19 bases separated the two germline ends. Arm-PCR of CDR3 regions and iRepertoire HTBI primers were the basis on which TCR beta libraries were built. From the multiplex PCR reads, TCRdb called clonotypes with MiXCR, one entry per CDR3 protein. The sample lists 600,000 to 850,000 distinct CDR3 sequences, around 30% occurring once.

The origin of this receptor is a female donor with Graves disease. The chain has TRBV7-2 and TRBJ2-7, with D maybe TRBD2 (5 bases). The sequencing used peripheral blood mononuclear cells (PBMCs), collected when the disease was refractory, from a patient treated with antithyroid drugs. Here the CDR3 reads CASSLVETRASSYEQYF. CDR3 coding DNA: TGTGCCAGCAGCTTGGTAGAAACTAGGGCGAGTTCCTACGAGCAGTACTTC.